Listed here are 13 T cell receptor beta chains from one sample, sequenced in a study of T cell repertoires in cytomegalovirus infection (dated by TCRdb to about 2019). For sequencing, an Illumina HiSeq 1500 was employed. TCRdb's own reprocessing of the public reads used fastp at Q25 and MiXCR and kept productive beta chains. Merged by CDR3 protein, the rows form single entries marked with the most common genes and DNA. The sample table records 150,000 to 200,000 distinct CDR3 sequences; over 15% of these occur just once. 15% to 20% of the sample is held by the ten biggest clonotypes. Specimen: CD8+ T cells from PBMCs. All receptors derive from a human donor in good health (CMV status not recorded). Some clones in this sample may be carry-over from other donors' samples.

V usage is TRBV2 and J usage is TRBJ1-1, with a tentative D call TRBD1 (5 bases). The germline V gene encodes CDR1 SNHLY and CDR2 FYNNEI. V dropped 10 bases and J dropped 6 bases, with 9 bases sitting between them. This CDR3 comprises 10 residues. Here the CDR3 DNA reads TGTGCCACAACCAGGGCTGAAGCTTTCTTT. This gives the protein CATTRAEAFF.

The chain has TRBV28 and TRBJ2-5; tentative D call: TRBD2 (6 bases). CDR3 length: 16 residues. Germline V gene lookup returns CDR1 MDHEN and CDR2 SYDVKM. Trimming took 1 base from V and 2 from J, leaving 14 bases between them. DNA for the CDR3: TGTGCCAGCAGTTTATTCTTCGGTGGGGGGCAAGAGACCCAGTACTTC. Protein product: CASSLFFGGGQETQYF. Full variable domain (rest looked up from reference TRBV28 and TRBJ2-5): DVKVTQSSRYLVKRTGEKVFLECVQDMDHENMFWYRQDPGLGLRLIYFSYDVKMKEKGDIPEGYSVSREKKERFSLILESASTNQTSMYLCASSLFFGGGQETQYFGPGTRLLVL.

This chain connects TRBV7-8 to TRBJ1-6, with 9 bases identical to TRBD1. The CDR3 is 23 amino acids. Looked up from germline, CDR1 is SGHVS and CDR2 is FQNEAQ. J lost 0 bases, V lost 0 bases, and 18 bases had no gene match. The CDR3 is CASSLALDPGTGKEGSYNSPLHF. The CDR3 nucleotides read TGTGCCAGCAGCTTAGCCCTAGACCCCGGGACAGGGAAAGAGGGCTCCTATAATTCACCCCTCCACTTT.

This clonotype was seen ten or more times. The chain has TRBV7-2 and TRBJ2-2; D is unresolved. The CDR3 contains 17 residues. Trimming cost V 1 base and J 1 base, with 13 bases left between them. The germline V gene encodes CDR1 SGHTA and CDR2 FQGNSA. The CDR3: CASSLEFGPKNTGELFF. The CDR3 nucleotides read TGTGCCAGCAGCTTAGAATTTGGGCCCAAGAACACCGGGGAGCTGTTTTTT. The entire variable domain, with the rest obtained from reference TRBV7-2 and TRBJ2-2, is as follows: GAGVSQSPSNKVTEKGKDVELRCDPISGHTALYWYRQSLGQGLEFLIYFQGNSAPDKSGLPSDRFSAERTGGSVSTLTIQRTQQEDSAVYLCASSLEFGPKNTGELFFGEGSRLTVL.

The table lists this clonotype with a few counts. The V gene is TRBV11-3, the J gene TRBJ2-3; 8 bases fit TRBD2. The CDR3 is 14 residues long. CDR1 and CDR2 (germline): SGHNT, YENEEA. V lost 5 bases, J lost 4 bases, and 5 bases stayed unmatched. Written as DNA, the CDR3 is TGTGCCAGCAGCCCTGGACTAGCCCCAGATACGCAGTATTTT. Protein: CASSPGLAPDTQYF.

The chain links TRBV7-2 to TRBJ2-5, with TRBD2 matching over 8 bases. The V segment lost 7 bases and the J segment 3 bases; nucleotides outside the gene matches: 13. This CDR3 has 16 amino acids. The germline gives CDR1 SGHTA, CDR2 FQGNSA. CDR3 in DNA: TGTGCCAGCACACACCTTCCCGGGACTAGAGAAGAGACCCAGTACTTC. It specifies CASTHLPGTREETQYF.

This clonotype has ten or more counts. The chain couples TRBV5-1 to TRBJ1-1, with TRBD1 as a possible D gene (5 bases). This CDR3 comprises 13 residues. The germline V and J ends were trimmed by 5 bases and 4 bases, with 12 bases remaining between them. Germline lookup yields CDR1 SGHRS and CDR2 YFSETQ. The CDR3 reads CASRTGGVTEAFF. In nucleotides, the CDR3 is TGCGCCAGCAGGACCGGGGGAGTCACTGAAGCTTTCTTT.

The sample holds a few counts of this clonotype. CDR3 residues: CASSLLGTSGTNEQFF. The CDR3 DNA is TGTGCCAGCAGCTTATTAGGGACTAGCGGGACGAATGAGCAGTTCTTC. The chain joins TRBV7-2 to TRBJ2-1, with 13 nucleotides matching TRBD2. This CDR3 has 16 residues. V was pared by 2 bases and J by 7 bases, with 5 bases of the junction left unmatched. Germline values: CDR1 SGHTA, CDR2 FQGNSA.

The V call is TRBV7-2, the J call TRBJ2-5; a weak D match, TRBD2 (5 bases). V was shortened by 5 bases and J by 4 bases, with 17 bases between the two germline ends. The CDR3 runs to 15 residues. CDR1 and CDR2 from the germline V gene are SGHTA and FQGNSA. CDR3 protein: CASSGLGGRRETQYF. The CDR3 coding sequence is TGTGCCAGCAGCGGGCTTGGCGGGCGGCGAGAGACCCAGTACTTC.

The chain employs TRBV7-9 and TRBJ2-1; tentatively, D is TRBD1 (7 bases). The CDR3 extends over 16 amino acids. Germline V gene data show CDR1 as SEHNR and CDR2 as FQNEAQ (reference sequence). V lost 5 bases, J lost 1 base, and 15 bases lay in between. This CDR3 reads CASSDRQGGSYNEQFF. The CDR3 DNA reads TGTGCCAGCAGCGATAGACAGGGAGGTTCCTACAATGAGCAGTTCTTC. Drawing the rest from reference TRBV7-9 and TRBJ2-1, the complete variable domain is DTGVSQNPRHKITKRGQNVTFRCDPISEHNRLYWYRQTLGQGPEFLTYFQNEAQLEKSRLLSDRFSAERPKGSFSTLEIQRTEQGDSAMYLCASSDRQGGSYNEQFFGPGTRLTVL.

The chain recombines TRBV18 with TRBJ2-7, with TRBD2 matching 7 bases. Germline lookup yields CDR1 KGHSH and CDR2 LQKENI. V gave up 4 bases and J gave up 4 bases; unmatched junction bases: 7. The CDR3 runs to 14 residues. The CDR3 loop reads CASSLTSRGYEQYF. CDR3 nucleotides: TGTGCCAGCTCACTGACTAGCCGGGGGTACGAGCAGTACTTC.

The J gene is TRBJ1-1, the V gene TRBV9, with TRBD1 identical over 7 bases. J gave up 5 bases and V 6 bases, and 10 bases lay outside the gene matches. The CDR3 has 14 amino acids. CDR1 and CDR2 from the germline V gene are SGDLS and YYNGEE. CDR3 protein: CASTGGGSGTEAFF. The CDR3 region has the DNA TGTGCCAGCACCGGAGGGGGCTCTGGAACTGAAGCTTTCTTT.

This clonotype has only a few counts. The chain links TRBV7-6 to TRBJ2-2; D is undetermined. Trimming pared 5 bases from V and 7 bases from J, leaving 8 bases between. The CDR3 has 12 residues. CDR1 and CDR2 from the germline V gene are SGHVS and FNYEAQ. DNA of the CDR3: TGTGCCAGCAGCCCGGGTGACGGGGAGCTGTTTTTT. Protein product: CASSPGDGELFF.